This T cell receptor (beta chain) stems from a study of cytomegalovirus exposure and HLA in healthy donors. In the study overall: There were about 85 million unique TCRs (from HLA-typed donors) in an early data release. Overall study findings and caveats: Rarity marked most TCR sequences, yet some public TCRs occurred in many donors. Because they were indistinguishable, some V segments, including TRBV6-2 and TRBV6-3, were excluded.

The sample holds a few counts of this clone. Its antigen is not known. PCR employed 60 Vbeta and 13 Jbeta primers. This table comes from immunoSEQ multiplex PCR, and its TCRdb copy is limited to in-frame clones, with some not included. The data contain some 150,000 clones, about 80% of them seen just once; the ten biggest clones take up under 8%. V dropped 6 bases and J dropped 11; count of bases not matched to a gene: 7. This CDR3 spans 11 amino acids. The germline gives CDR1 DFQATT, CDR2 SNEGSKA (reference sequence). The chain recombines TRBV20-1 with TRBJ1-1; 9 bases map to TRBD1. The clonotype comes from a woman aged 50 to 60 in good health and CMV-seropositive. The sequenced material came from PBMCs. CDR3 nucleotides: TGCAGTGCCACACAGGGGGCTAGGGCTTTCTTT. Translating gives CSATQGARAFF.